Shown below are 2 T cell receptor beta chains from a single sample sequenced in a study of blood T cell repertoires in COVID-19. Libraries were prepared by immunoSEQ multiplex PCR; TCRdb keeps only in-frame clonotypes and omits some of them. The data contain some 150,000 clones, roughly 85% of them singletons. Sequencing was done on a sample of peripheral blood. The receptors were sampled from a human donor with acute or convalescent COVID-19. The donor label of this sample is uncertain.

In its sample, this clone was seen a few times. The genes are TRBV2 and TRBJ1-1; 7 nucleotides align to TRBD1. Trimming removed 6 bases from V and 6 bases from J; junction bases left unmatched: 4. Looked up from germline, CDR1 is SNHLY and CDR2 is FYNNEI. The CDR3 sequence is 12 residues long. CDR3 amino acids: CASSAQGAEAFF. The DNA of the CDR3 is TGTGCCAGCAGCGCTCAGGGGGCTGAAGCTTTCTTT.

This chain joins TRBV7-6 and TRBJ1-3, with D possibly TRBD1 on 6 matching bases. CDR1 SGHVS and CDR2 FNYEAQ come from the germline V gene. CDR3 length equals 15 residues. Trimming took off 3 bases at V and 0 bases at J, with 9 bases between the two ends. CDR3 bases: TGTGCCAGCAGCTTGGGACACCTCTCTGGAAACACCATATATTTT. Residues: CASSLGHLSGNTIYF.